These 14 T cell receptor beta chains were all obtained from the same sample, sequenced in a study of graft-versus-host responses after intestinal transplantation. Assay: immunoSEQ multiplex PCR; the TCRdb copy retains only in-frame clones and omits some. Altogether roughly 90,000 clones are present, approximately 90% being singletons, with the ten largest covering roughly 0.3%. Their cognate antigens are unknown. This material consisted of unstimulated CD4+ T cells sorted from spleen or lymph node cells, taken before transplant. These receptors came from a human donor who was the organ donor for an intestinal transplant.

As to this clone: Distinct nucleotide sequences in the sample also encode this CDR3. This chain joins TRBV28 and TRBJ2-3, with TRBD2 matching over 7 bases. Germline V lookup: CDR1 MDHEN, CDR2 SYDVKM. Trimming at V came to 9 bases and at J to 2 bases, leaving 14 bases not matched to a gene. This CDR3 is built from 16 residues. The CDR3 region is CARPDREREDTDTQYF. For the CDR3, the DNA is TGTGCCAGACCCGACCGAGAACGGGAGGACACAGATACGCAGTATTTT.

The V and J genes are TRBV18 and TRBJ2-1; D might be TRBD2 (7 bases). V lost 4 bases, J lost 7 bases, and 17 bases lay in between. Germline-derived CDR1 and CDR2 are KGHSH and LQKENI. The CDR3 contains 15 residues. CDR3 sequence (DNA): TGTGCCAGCTCACGGTTGAGGGGGGGCATAAATGAGCAGTTCTTC. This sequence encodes CASSRLRGGINEQFF.

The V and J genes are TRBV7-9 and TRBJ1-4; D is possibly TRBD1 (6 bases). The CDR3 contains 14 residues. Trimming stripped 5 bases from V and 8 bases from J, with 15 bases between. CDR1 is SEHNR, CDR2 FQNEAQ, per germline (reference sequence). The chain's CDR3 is CASSLRGVGEKLFF. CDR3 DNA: TGTGCCAGCAGCCTCAGGGGAGTAGGAGAAAAACTGTTTTTT. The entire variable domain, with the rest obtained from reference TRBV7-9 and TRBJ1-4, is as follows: DTGVSQNPRHKITKRGQNVTFRCDPISEHNRLYWYRQTLGQGPEFLTYFQNEAQLEKSRLLSDRFSAERPKGSFSTLEIQRTEQGDSAMYLCASSLRGVGEKLFFGSGTQLSVL.

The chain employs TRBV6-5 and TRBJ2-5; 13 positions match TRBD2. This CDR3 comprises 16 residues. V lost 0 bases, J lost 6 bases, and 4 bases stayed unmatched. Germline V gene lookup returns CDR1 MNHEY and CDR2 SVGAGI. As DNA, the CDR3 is TGTGCCAGCAGTTACTCCACTAGCGGGAGGGCGAAGACCCAGTACTTC. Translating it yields CASSYSTSGRAKTQYF.

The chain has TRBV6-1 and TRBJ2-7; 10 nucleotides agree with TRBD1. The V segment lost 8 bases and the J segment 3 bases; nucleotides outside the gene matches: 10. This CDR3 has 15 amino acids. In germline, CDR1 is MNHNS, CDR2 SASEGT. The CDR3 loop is CASYRTWTGGYEQYF. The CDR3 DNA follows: TGTGCCAGCTATAGAACGTGGACAGGGGGCTACGAGCAGTACTTC.

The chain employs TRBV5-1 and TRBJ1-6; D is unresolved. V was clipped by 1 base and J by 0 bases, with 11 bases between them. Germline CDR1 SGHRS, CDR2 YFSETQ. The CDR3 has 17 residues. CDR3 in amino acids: CASSLRGRSSYNSPLHF. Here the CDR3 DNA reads TGCGCCAGCAGCTTGCGCGGGAGGAGCTCCTATAATTCACCCCTCCACTTT.

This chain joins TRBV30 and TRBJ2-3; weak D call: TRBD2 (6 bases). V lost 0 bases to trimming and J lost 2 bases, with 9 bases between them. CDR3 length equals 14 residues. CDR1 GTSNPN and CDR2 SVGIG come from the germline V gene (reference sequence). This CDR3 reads CAWSVRGNTDTQYF. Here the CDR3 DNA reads TGTGCCTGGAGTGTACGCGGGAACACAGATACGCAGTATTTT.

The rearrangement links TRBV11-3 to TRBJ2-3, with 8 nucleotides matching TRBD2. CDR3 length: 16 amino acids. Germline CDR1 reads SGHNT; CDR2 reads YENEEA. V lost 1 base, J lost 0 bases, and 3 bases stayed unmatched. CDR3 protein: CASSLGLAGSTDTQYF. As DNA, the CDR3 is TGTGCCAGCAGCTTAGGTCTAGCGGGTAGCACAGATACGCAGTATTTT. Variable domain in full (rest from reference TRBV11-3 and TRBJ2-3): EAGVVQSPRYKIIEKKQPVAFWCNPISGHNTLYWYLQNLGQGPELLIRYENEEAVDDSQLPKDRFSAERLKGVDSTLKIQPAELGDSAVYLCASSLGLAGSTDTQYFGPGTRLTVL.

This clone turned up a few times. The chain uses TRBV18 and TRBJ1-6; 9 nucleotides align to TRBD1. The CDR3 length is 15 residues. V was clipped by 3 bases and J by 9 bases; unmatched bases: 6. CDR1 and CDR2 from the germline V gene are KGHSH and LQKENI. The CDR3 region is CASSPYRDRVSPLHF. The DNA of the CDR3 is TGTGCCAGCTCACCCTACAGGGACAGGGTTTCACCCCTCCACTTT.

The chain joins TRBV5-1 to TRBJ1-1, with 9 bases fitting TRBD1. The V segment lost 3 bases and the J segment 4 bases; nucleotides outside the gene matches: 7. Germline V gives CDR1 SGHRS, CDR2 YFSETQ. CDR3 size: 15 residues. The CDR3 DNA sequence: TGCGCCAGCAGCTCGGACAGGGGAGGGATCACTGAAGCTTTCTTT. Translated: CASSSDRGGITEAFF. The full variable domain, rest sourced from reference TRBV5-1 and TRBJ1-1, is KAGVTQTPRYLIKTRGQQVTLSCSPISGHRSVSWYQQTPGQGLQFLFEYFSETQRNKGNFPGRFSGRQFSNSRSEMNVSTLELGDSALYLCASSSDRGGITEAFFGQGTRLTVV.

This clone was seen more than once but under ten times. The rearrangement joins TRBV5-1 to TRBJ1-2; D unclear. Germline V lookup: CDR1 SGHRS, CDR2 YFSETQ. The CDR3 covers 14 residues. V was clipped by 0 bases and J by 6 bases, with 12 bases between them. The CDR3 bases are TGCGCCAGCAGCTTGGACGCGGGCGCGGATGGCTACACCTTC. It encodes CASSLDAGADGYTF.

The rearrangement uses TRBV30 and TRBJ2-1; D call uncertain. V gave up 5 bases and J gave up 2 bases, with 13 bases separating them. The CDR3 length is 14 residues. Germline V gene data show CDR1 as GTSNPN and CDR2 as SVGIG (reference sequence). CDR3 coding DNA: TGTGCCTGGGGTAACAGCTTTACCTACAATGAGCAGTTCTTC. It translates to CAWGNSFTYNEQFF.

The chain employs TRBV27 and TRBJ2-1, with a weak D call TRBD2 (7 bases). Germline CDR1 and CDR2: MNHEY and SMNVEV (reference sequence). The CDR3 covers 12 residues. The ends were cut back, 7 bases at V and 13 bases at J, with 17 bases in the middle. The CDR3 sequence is CASNNQGGVQFF. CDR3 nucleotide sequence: TGTGCCAGCAACAACCAAGGGGGGGTTCAGTTCTTC.

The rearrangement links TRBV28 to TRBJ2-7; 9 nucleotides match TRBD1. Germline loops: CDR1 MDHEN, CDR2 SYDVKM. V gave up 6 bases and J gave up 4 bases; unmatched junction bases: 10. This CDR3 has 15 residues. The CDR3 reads CASSPGTGLAYEQYF. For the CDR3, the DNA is TGTGCCAGCAGCCCAGGGACAGGGCTTGCGTACGAGCAGTACTTC.